This TCR beta chain was identified during a study of OX40 agonist ivuxolimab in advanced cancers. Background on the study: Averaging roughly 60 years in age, with a range of roughly 20 to 90, the cohort was 65% to 85% male. Partial responses were observed in three patients, of whom one had hepatocellular carcinoma and two had cutaneous melanoma. Study-level points and caveats: Partial responders dosed at 0.1-3.0 mg/kg displayed clonal expansion ranking among the lowest.

Note on this clone: The antigen remains unidentified.

The germline V gene encodes CDR1 KGHSH and CDR2 LQKENI. Between the trimmed V and J ends, which lost 3 bases and 4 bases, there was a span of 21 bases. The length of the CDR3 is 17 residues. Some clones are missing from TCRdb's copy, which holds only in-frame ones; the method was immunoSEQ multiplex PCR. The data contain approximately 60,000 clones, 70% to 85% of them singletons. This receptor was obtained from an adult with an advanced solid tumor such as melanoma, head and neck, liver or kidney cancer. The J gene is TRBJ1-1, the V gene TRBV18; D gene ambiguous. Sequencing was performed on CD4+ or CD8+ T cells sorted from blood, taken in a trial of the OX40 agonist ivuxolimab. Here the CDR3 DNA reads TGTGCCAGCTCACCCCCAGGTGCTAGGGCGAAAAGCACTGAAGCTTTCTTT. Translating it yields CASSPPGARAKSTEAFF.